This TCR beta chain was recorded in a study of control samples from healthy donors and cancer patients. V lost 6 bases and J 13 bases, leaving 13 bases between the germline ends. The CDR3 contains 11 residues. Germline V gives CDR1 MNHEY, CDR2 SMNVEV (reference sequence). Profiling relied on immunoSEQ multiplex PCR, and the TCRdb table lists in-frame clones only, not all of them. The table shows about 150,000 clones, with approximately 93% occurring only once. The material sequenced was blood. This TCR derives from a man aged 18-30 years in good health. V and J are TRBV27 and TRBJ2-1; D is unclear. CDR3 loop: CASSSPVVQFF. Here the CDR3 DNA reads TGTGCCAGCAGCTCCCCTGTGGTTCAGTTCTTC.